A selection of T cell receptor beta chains follows, all from one sample in a study of blood T cell repertoires in COVID-19. Clones were sequenced by immunoSEQ multiplex PCR, and TCRdb holds only the in-frame ones, with some missing. This sample has about 220,000 clones, with around 84% found just once. The source material was peripheral blood. The receptors derive from a human donor in a cohort sampled during active COVID-19. Each CDR3 is given with its conserved first and last residue. A D gene is named only where the DNA matches it firmly. A row's size may be missing; if present it is once, few, many or a size class.

j_call clone_size d_call v_call cdr3_aa
TRBJ2-5 . TRBD1 TRBV5-5 CASSATGDGTQYF
TRBJ2-7 few TRBD2 TRBV11-2 CASSLGPGDYYEQYF
TRBJ2-3 . . TRBV5-1 CASSLAAASTDTQYF
TRBJ1-5 . . TRBV7-2 CASSLGGGSPYQPQHF
TRBJ1-2 . . TRBV5-4 CASSPADYSYGYTF
TRBJ1-2 . . TRBV5-4 CASSLVGGYGYTF
TRBJ2-1 . TRBD2 TRBV5-1 CASSLAGVGYNEQFF
TRBJ1-6 few . TRBV5-1 CASSLAAVGGPLHF
TRBJ2-1 once TRBD2 TRBV5-1 CASSQGLAGGIYEQFF
TRBJ2-5 . . TRBV27 CASSLSGNRGTQYF
TRBJ1-3 . . TRBV30 CAWSVRREAGNTIYF
TRBJ2-1 . . TRBV5-5 CASSLGQGLYNEQFF
TRBJ2-5 . TRBD1 TRBV7-3 CASSLRGPGQGMETQYF
TRBJ1-1 once TRBD1 TRBV19 CASQRDAGGLVTFWPGNTEAFF
TRBJ2-7 . TRBD2 TRBV7-9 CASSFGLANYEQYF
TRBJ1-6 . TRBD1 TRBV4-1 CASSQDKTGGYNSPLHF
TRBJ1-5 . . TRBV24-1 CATSRAGGNQPQHF
TRBJ1-5 . TRBD1 TRBV5-6 CASSQGTASQPQHF
TRBJ1-2 . . TRBV7-2 CASSLEPGREGNYGYTF
TRBJ2-3 once . TRBV24-1 CATSVGHLTDTQYF
TRBJ1-1 once TRBD1 TRBV11-3 CASSLEGTGQGRRSEAFF
TRBJ1-1 few . TRBV29-1 CSVGEAGEAFF
TRBJ1-1 . TRBD1 TRBV10-3 CAITDRGMNTEAFF
TRBJ2-2 few . TRBV4-1 CASSKDTTIYTGELFF
TRBJ2-1 once TRBD2 TRBV29-1 CSSGLNSYNEQFF
TRBJ2-7 once TRBD1 TRBV2 CASRDRDSSSYEQYF
TRBJ1-6 once TRBD1 TRBV7-2 CASSPTGGINSPLHF
TRBJ2-3 once TRBD1 TRBV28 CASGQGMADTQYF
TRBJ1-4 . TRBD1 TRBV6-4 CASSDSGQPNEKLFF
TRBJ2-6 few TRBD1 TRBV28 CASKPGQGARGANVLTF
TRBJ1-6 . TRBD1 TRBV2 CASSVQGQANSPLHF
TRBJ1-5 . . TRBV4-1 CASSQVSGSLAAQPQHF
TRBJ1-6 . TRBD1 TRBV7-2 CASSLVGTGNSPLHF
TRBJ1-1 . . TRBV12-3/TRBV12-4 CASRFWGGKDFF